These 21 T cell receptor beta chains were all obtained from the same sample, sequenced in a study of CD8+ T cells in alopecia areata. Treatment specified: oral pan-JAK inhibitor, 5-10 mg twice daily. RNA was isolated and reverse transcribed to cDNA, the sequencing template. Here immunoSEQ multiplex PCR was the method, and the copy in TCRdb shows in-frame clones only, minus some. The data hold roughly 200,000 clones, with more than 30% observed a single time. The material was CD4+ T cells sorted from blood, obtained at approximately week 30, from a patient treated with tofacitinib. The source of these receptors is a human donor with alopecia areata.

This chain joins TRBV18 and TRBJ2-7; a weak D match, TRBD2 (5 bases). The CDR3 spans 17 residues. Germline-derived CDR1 and CDR2 are KGHSH and LQKENI. V was cut by 3 bases and J by 2 bases, with 20 bases left in between. The chain's CDR3 is CASSPLNRRGTPYEQYF. DNA of the CDR3: TGTGCCAGCTCACCTCTAAACCGCCGGGGAACCCCCTACGAGCAGTACTTC. The whole variable domain, remainder taken from reference TRBV18 and TRBJ2-7, is NAGVMQNPRHLVRRRGQEARLRCSPMKGHSHVYWYRQLPEEGLKFMVYLQKENIIDESGMPKERFSAEFPKEGPSILRIQQVVRGDSAAYFCASSPLNRRGTPYEQYFGPGTRLTVT.

This clone was recorded a few times. The CDR3 DNA sequence: TGCAGCGTTGACGGTGGGGGTTACACTGAAGCTTTCTTT. Translating it yields CSVDGGGYTEAFF. The chain recombines TRBV29-1 with TRBJ1-1, with D possibly matching TRBD1 (5 bases). From germline, CDR1 is SQVTM and CDR2 ANQGSEA. The V end was cut by 3 bases, the J end by 3 bases, with 11 bases between. The CDR3 extends over 13 amino acids.

V gene TRBV2 combines with J gene TRBJ2-7; D gene ambiguous. The V end lost 1 base, the J end lost 0 bases, and 10 bases lay between the germline ends. The CDR3 covers 15 residues. Germline CDR1 is SNHLY and CDR2 is FYNNEI. The CDR3 DNA follows: TGTGCCAGCAGTGAAGGGTCCACTCGCTCCTACGAGCAGTACTTC. Encoded protein: CASSEGSTRSYEQYF.

The chain uses TRBV30 and TRBJ2-7; D possibly matches TRBD1 or TRBD2 (5 bases each). The CDR3 runs to 13 residues. V was trimmed by 5 bases and J by 1 base, leaving 12 bases between them. Germline lookup yields CDR1 GTSNPN and CDR2 SVGIG (reference sequence). The CDR3 here is CAWGGPGSYEQYF. CDR3 DNA: TGTGCCTGGGGGGGACCCGGATCCTACGAGCAGTACTTC. The whole variable domain, filled in from reference TRBV30 and TRBJ2-7, reads SQTIHQWPATLVQPVGSPLSLECTVEGTSNPNLYWYRQAAGRGLQLLFYSVGIGQISSEVPQNLSASRPQDRQFILSSKKLLLSDSGFYLCAWGGPGSYEQYFGPGTRLTVT.

V gene TRBV6-5 combines with J gene TRBJ1-5; D gene uncertain. Germline CDR1 reads MNHEY; CDR2 reads SVGAGI. The germline V and J ends were trimmed by 5 bases and 7 bases, with 9 bases remaining between them. This CDR3 region has 12 residues. CDR3 loop: CASSTGVQPQHF. The CDR3, as DNA: TGTGCCAGCAGTACGGGCGTCCAGCCCCAGCATTTT.

V and J are TRBV19 and TRBJ1-2; D call uncertain. CDR1 is LNHDA and CDR2 is SQIVND in the germline V gene (reference sequence). There are 13 residues in the CDR3. Trimming took 7 bases from V and 4 from J, leaving 13 bases between them. CDR3 sequence (DNA): TGTGCCAGTACCACAATGGGCTCCTATGGCTACACCTTC. The encoded protein is CASTTMGSYGYTF.

This clone was counted only a few times. The gene calls are TRBV7-9 and TRBJ2-2; no reliable D call. The CDR3 covers 14 residues. CDR1 and CDR2 (germline): SEHNR, FQNEAQ (reference sequence). V lost 0 bases, J lost 4 bases, and 6 bases lay in between. The CDR3 spells CASSLAIGTGELFF. The CDR3, as DNA: TGTGCCAGCAGCTTAGCGATCGGCACCGGGGAGCTGTTTTTT.

In nucleotides, the CDR3 is TGCAGCGTGAGAGACAGGGGGCCCTACAATGAGCAGTTCTTC. Protein sequence: CSVRDRGPYNEQFF. This chain links TRBV29-1 with TRBJ2-1; TRBD1 agrees at 10 bases. Germline V gene lookup returns CDR1 SQVTM and CDR2 ANQGSEA. The ends lost 6 bases at V and 2 bases at J; junction bases unmatched: 4. The CDR3 loop spans 14 amino acids.

The chain recombines TRBV7-9 with TRBJ2-5, with TRBD2 matching 9 bases. The trim removed 1 base at V and 5 bases at J, leaving 11 bases unmatched. This CDR3 has 17 amino acids. CDR1 and CDR2 from the germline V gene are SEHNR and FQNEAQ (reference sequence). The CDR3 region is CASSLGETLGLAETQYF. For the CDR3, the DNA is TGTGCCAGCAGCTTAGGGGAAACTCTCGGACTAGCGGAGACCCAGTACTTC.

The chain links TRBV5-1 to TRBJ1-2; TRBD1 matches at 7 bases. The CDR3 sequence is 13 residues long. With 4 bases clipped from V and 5 bases from J, the junction kept 5 bases outside the gene matches. Per germline, CDR1 SGHRS and CDR2 YFSETQ. The CDR3 loop is CASSPDRRYGYTF. The CDR3 coding sequence is TGCGCCAGCAGCCCGGACAGGAGATATGGCTACACCTTC.

The chain is built from TRBV5-1 and TRBJ2-7, with 14 bases matching TRBD2. Germline CDR1 reads SGHRS; CDR2 reads YFSETQ. V was pared by 4 bases and J by 5 bases, with 5 bases of the junction left unmatched. This CDR3 is built from 15 residues. The CDR3 sequence: CASSAGTSGSHEQYF. The CDR3 DNA follows: TGCGCCAGCAGCGCCGGGACTAGCGGGAGTCACGAGCAGTACTTC.

Here the CDR3 DNA reads TGTGCCAGCAGTCCAACACACCTCTATGGCTACACCTTC. This codes for CASSPTHLYGYTF. J is TRBJ1-2 and V is TRBV6-5; D remains ambiguous. The CDR3 runs to 13 residues. The ends were cut back, 5 bases at V and 4 bases at J, with 11 bases in the middle. Germline CDR1 and CDR2: MNHEY and SVGAGI.

The genes are TRBV28 and TRBJ1-5; 7 bases map to TRBD1. Germline V gene data show CDR1 as MDHEN and CDR2 as SYDVKM. The ends lost 7 bases at V and 2 bases at J; junction bases unmatched: 8. The CDR3 has 15 amino acids. CDR3 protein: CASTARQGGNQPQHF. The CDR3 DNA reads TGTGCCAGCACGGCGAGGCAGGGGGGCAATCAGCCCCAGCATTTT. The variable domain in full, with the rest retrieved from reference TRBV28 and TRBJ1-5, is DVKVTQSSRYLVKRTGEKVFLECVQDMDHENMFWYRQDPGLGLRLIYFSYDVKMKEKGDIPEGYSVSREKKERFSLILESASTNQTSMYLCASTARQGGNQPQHFGDGTRLSIL.

The table lists this clone with a count of one. V gene TRBV6-5 combines with J gene TRBJ2-7, with 9 bases matching TRBD1. The germline CDR1 and CDR2 sequences are MNHEY and SVGAGI. This CDR3 is built from 13 residues. J was trimmed by 2 bases and V by 8 bases; bases with no gene match: 4. The DNA for the CDR3 is TGTGCCAGCGGAGGGACAGGGCCCTACGAGCAGTACTTC. Amino acids: CASGGTGPYEQYF.

The rearrangement links TRBV29-1 to TRBJ2-5; D may correspond to TRBD1 or TRBD2 (5 bases each). The germline V and J ends were trimmed by 5 bases and 1 base, with 11 bases remaining between them. Germline values: CDR1 SQVTM, CDR2 ANQGSEA. The CDR3 is 13 residues long. CDR3 sequence (DNA): TGCAGCGTTCGGGGACGGATCCAAGAGACCCAGTACTTC. Protein sequence: CSVRGRIQETQYF.

A few counts support this clone. The rearrangement uses TRBV9 and TRBJ1-2, with D possibly matching TRBD1 (5 bases). This CDR3 region has 14 residues. The V and J ends lost 2 bases and 3 bases respectively, with 11 bases between them. Germline values: CDR1 SGDLS, CDR2 YYNGEE. The CDR3 reads CASSVEDTYYGYTF. CDR3 in DNA: TGTGCCAGCAGCGTCGAGGACACCTACTATGGCTACACCTTC. Together with reference TRBV9 and TRBJ1-2, the CDR3 gives the full variable domain: DSGVTQTPKHLITATGQRVTLRCSPRSGDLSVYWYQQSLDQGLQFLIQYYNGEERAKGNILERFSAQQFPDLHSELNLSSLELGDSALYFCASSVEDTYYGYTFGSGTRLTVV.

This clone has just a few counts. The chain uses TRBV10-3 and TRBJ1-6; D is possibly TRBD1 (5 bases). The CDR3 is 15 residues long. With 5 bases removed from V and 5 bases from J, the gap between germline ends came to 13 bases. Germline V gene lookup returns CDR1 ENHRY and CDR2 SYGVKD. As DNA, the CDR3 is TGTGCCATCAGTCAGGGAAAAGGGGATAATTCACCCCTCCACTTT. Its translation: CAISQGKGDNSPLHF.

In this sample, this clone turned up a few times. The chain carries TRBV6-5 and TRBJ2-2; D is unresolved. Trimming stripped 6 bases from V and 7 bases from J, with 6 bases between. Germline V gene lookup returns CDR1 MNHEY and CDR2 SVGAGI. The CDR3 has 11 amino acids. The CDR3 reads CASRGIGELFF. The CDR3 DNA follows: TGTGCCAGCAGAGGGATCGGGGAGCTGTTTTTT.

The V call is TRBV6-1, the J call TRBJ1-1; tentative D call: TRBD1 (6 bases). Germline V gene data show CDR1 as MNHNS and CDR2 as SASEGT. The ends were cut back, 7 bases at V and 4 bases at J, with 19 bases in the middle. The CDR3 is 15 residues long. CDR3 region: CASNLKQGSGTEAFF. The CDR3 DNA follows: TGTGCCAGCAACCTGAAACAGGGTTCGGGCACTGAAGCTTTCTTT.

The V and J genes are TRBV7-2 and TRBJ2-7; perhaps TRBD1 as D (6 bases). With 5 bases removed from V and 3 bases from J, the gap between germline ends came to 11 bases. The CDR3 runs 13 residues. Per germline, CDR1 SGHTA and CDR2 FQGNSA. Written as DNA, the CDR3 is TGTGCCAGCAGCCCGTGGACAGTCTACGAGCAGTACTTC. Protein sequence: CASSPWTVYEQYF.

This clone was detected a few times. The chain carries TRBV7-9 and TRBJ1-2, with D possibly TRBD1 on 5 matching bases. The germline V gene has CDR1 SEHNR and CDR2 FQNEAQ (reference sequence). This CDR3 is built from 15 residues. V shed 3 bases and J shed 3 bases, with 14 bases lying between them. CDR3 in DNA: TGTGCCAGCAGCTTGGGGAACACAGGCTACTATGGCTACACCTTC. Translation gives CASSLGNTGYYGYTF.